This TCR beta chain was documented in a study of pediatric ulcerative colitis. Germline V gives CDR1 SGDLS, CDR2 YYNGEE. The V end was cut by 2 bases, the J end by 0 bases, with 7 bases between. CDR3 length: 14 residues. Using immunoSEQ multiplex PCR, the repertoire was profiled, and TCRdb retains in-frame clones only, with some absent. Found here are around 64,000 clones, around 85% of them singletons; the top ten hold around 3.5%. The sequencing sample was made of blood. The V and J genes are TRBV9 and TRBJ2-3; D remains ambiguous. The receptor was derived from a boy aged 5-17 years with severe ulcerative colitis. CDR3 DNA sequence: TGTGCCAGCAGCGTCGAGATAAGCACAGATACGCAGTATTTT. This codes for CASSVEISTDTQYF.